This TCR beta chain was obtained from a study of blood T cell repertoires in COVID-19. Study processing details: Reference gene primers were amplified, and this amplification served to estimate nucleated cell counts. Clones were read by immunoSEQ multiplex PCR, and TCRdb kept only the in-frame ones, dropping some. Clone size and V and J calls were adopted from that table, with D and trimming inferred from the DNA. The sample has some 150,000 clones; approximately 87% are singletons. The receptor's source is a woman aged 50 to 60 with active or convalescent COVID-19. Sequencing input: peripheral blood.

CDR3 loop: CASSPGTGVPAYSYTF. The CDR3 bases are TGTGCCAGCAGCCCCGGGACAGGGGTACCGGCTTATAGCTACACCTTC. This sequence joins TRBV3-1 (or the pseudogene TRBV3-2) and TRBJ1-2, with 10 positions matching TRBD1. The CDR3 sequence is 16 residues long. The germline gives CDR1 LGHDT, CDR2 YNNKEL (reference sequence). Trimming at V came to 4 bases and at J to 9 bases, leaving 14 bases not matched to a gene.